The rows below give T cell receptor beta chains drawn from one sample of a study of PD-1 blockade in mismatch repair-deficient tumors. Profiling relied on immunoSEQ multiplex PCR, and the TCRdb table lists in-frame clones only, not all of them. Here the sample spans approximately 110,000 clones, over 60% being singletons. Sequencing was performed on peripheral blood, taken approximately 64 weeks after starting pembrolizumab. All receptors derive from an adult with mismatch repair-deficient cancer. Both conserved end residues are trimmed from each CDR3. Fields, in order: D gene, V gene, CDR3 protein. A D gene is named only where the DNA matches it firmly.

. TRBV5-1 ASSLVWGNTEAF
. TRBV11-3 ASSLQGHGV
. TRBV2 ASSEGAGMETQY
. TRBV30 AWSSYLTYRTGELF
. TRBV5-6 ASSFLAQWGVDTDTQY
TRBD2 TRBV12-5 ASGMGLALSYNEQF
. TRBV9 ASSATITDTQY
. TRBV5-1 ASSWTVNTEAF
TRBD1 TRBV7-3 ASSRQGGNNEQF
TRBD2 TRBV27 ASSLVGLAGAYNEQF
. TRBV5-1 ASSLRAQIPNEQY
. TRBV6-6 ASSYPGPDTYAF
. TRBV6-1 ASSEPRLSYNEQF
. TRBV12-5 ASGQYLQRGNEKLF
TRBD1 TRBV5-1 ASSVTGTGSSYEQY
TRBD1 TRBV7-9 ASSPGTGGLADTQY
TRBD2 TRBV9 ASSVGSSGRNEQF
TRBD1 TRBV6-5 ASRMTGVVAEAF
TRBD2 TRBV7-3 ASSKEGTSGHNEQF
. TRBV30 AGTAGLGGETQY
. TRBV7-2 ASSFGRTSGYT
. TRBV11-2 ASSLDRDHEQY
. TRBV12-5 ASKTSKYEQY
. TRBV4-3 ASSQDIGWGQY
TRBD1 TRBV9 ASSLRTGRNYEQY
. TRBV6-1 ASSDNRDYSLYGYT
. TRBV27 ASTTGSTTGELF
. TRBV6-5 ASSYSAIPYEQY